A selection of T cell receptor beta chains follows, all from one sample in a study of blood T cells in healthy people across ages. TCRdb re-called the 5' RACE reads with MiXCR, one entry per CDR3 protein. Among 1.5 million to 2 million distinct CDR3 sequences, roughly 50% were seen once, and the ten largest hold around 2.1%. The sequenced sample consisted of blood. The receptors originated from a woman aged 40 to 55 in good health. Both conserved end residues are part of each CDR3. Fields, in order: D gene, J gene, clone size, V gene, CDR3 protein, CDR3 DNA. The D gene is left open where the match is weak. Only some rows state a clone size, as once, few, many or a class for expanded clones.

D: -
J: TRBJ2-4
size: -
V: TRBV20-1
CDR3: CSARYRAAKNIQYF
DNA: TGCAGTGCTAGATACAGGGCCGCCAAAAACATTCAGTACTTC

D: -
J: TRBJ2-7
size: -
V: TRBV10-1
CDR3: CASSKGDRSEQYF
DNA: TGCGCCAGCAGTAAGGGAGACAGGAGCGAGCAGTACTTC

D: TRBD2
J: TRBJ2-4
size: -
V: TRBV27
CDR3: CASSSVAGGVEAKNIQYF
DNA: TGTGCCAGCAGTTCAGTAGCGGGGGGAGTCGAGGCCAAAAACATTCAGTACTTC

D: TRBD2
J: TRBJ2-1
size: -
V: TRBV6-2/TRBV6-3
CDR3: CASSSLAGGLLGEQFF
DNA: TGTGCCAGCAGCTCCCTAGCGGGGGGGCTTTTAGGTGAGCAGTTCTTC

D: TRBD1
J: TRBJ2-7
size: -
V: TRBV6-1
CDR3: CASRGRQGYEQYF
DNA: TGTGCCAGCAGGGGAAGACAGGGCTACGAGCAGTACTTC

D: -
J: TRBJ1-1
size: -
V: TRBV5-1
CDR3: CASRGVGSNTEAFF
DNA: TGCGCCAGCAGAGGGGTTGGGTCAAACACTGAAGCTTTCTTT

D: -
J: TRBJ2-3
size: -
V: TRBV11-1
CDR3: CASTPRADVITDTQYF
DNA: TGTGCCAGCACCCCCCGAGCGGATGTTATCACAGATACGCAGTATTTT

D: TRBD1
J: TRBJ2-5
size: -
V: TRBV5-5
CDR3: CASNLGGQGRETQYF
DNA: TGTGCCAGCAACTTGGGTGGACAGGGGCGAGAGACCCAGTACTTC

D: -
J: TRBJ2-5
size: few
V: TRBV5-1
CDR3: CASSLGLAGSGQETQYF
DNA: TGCGCCAGCAGCTTGGGTCTGGCAGGGAGCGGCCAAGAGACCCAGTACTTC

D: TRBD1
J: TRBJ2-5
size: -
V: TRBV5-5
CDR3: CASRGTVSSYGQYF
DNA: TGTGCCAGCCGAGGGACAGTCTCATCCTACGGGCAGTACTTC

D: -
J: TRBJ2-2
size: -
V: TRBV7-2
CDR3: CASSPAGASTGELFF
DNA: TGTGCCAGCAGCCCAGCAGGGGCCTCCACCGGGGAGCTGTTTTTT

D: TRBD2
J: TRBJ2-5
size: -
V: TRBV6-4
CDR3: CASSDSGGTGNEQYF
DNA: TGTGCCAGCAGTGACTCGGGGGGGACGGGGAATGAGCAGTACTTC

D: TRBD1
J: TRBJ1-1
size: -
V: TRBV7-9
CDR3: CASSQHWTGQNTEAFF
DNA: TGTGCCAGCAGCCAACACTGGACAGGGCAGAACACTGAAGCTTTCTTT

D: TRBD1
J: TRBJ2-5
size: few
V: TRBV6-5
CDR3: CASHPTGGGETQYF
DNA: TGTGCCAGCCACCCCACAGGGGGCGGAGAGACCCAGTACTTC

D: -
J: TRBJ2-1
size: -
V: TRBV5-1
CDR3: CASSPGLGGVEQFF
DNA: TGCGCCAGCAGCCCCGGGTTGGGGGGCGTTGAGCAGTTCTTC

D: TRBD2
J: TRBJ2-3
size: -
V: TRBV12-3/TRBV12-4
CDR3: CASSGSGGAKSTDTQYF
DNA: TGTGCCAGCTCTGGGAGCGGGGGGGCTAAGAGCACAGATACGCAGTATTTT

D: -
J: TRBJ1-5
size: -
V: TRBV28
CDR3: CASSSRVQPQHF
DNA: TGTGCCAGCAGTTCCAGGGTCCAGCCCCAGCATTTT

D: -
J: TRBJ2-2
size: -
V: TRBV28
CDR3: CASSPGPHNTGELFF
DNA: TGTGCCAGCAGTCCGGGACCACATAACACCGGGGAGCTGTTTTTT

D: TRBD1
J: TRBJ1-2
size: once
V: TRBV7-2
CDR3: CASSLGPAGGDYGYTF
DNA: TGTGCCAGCAGCTTAGGACCCGCAGGGGGCGACTATGGCTACACCTTC

D: -
J: TRBJ2-3
size: -
V: TRBV28
CDR3: CASSSLPPRADTQYF
DNA: TGTGCCAGCAGTTCCCTCCCCCCCCGGGCGGATACGCAGTATTTT

D: -
J: TRBJ2-7
size: many
V: TRBV7-2
CDR3: CASSPPSYEQYF
DNA: TGTGCCAGCAGCCCACCCTCCTACGAGCAGTACTTC

D: TRBD1
J: TRBJ1-2
size: -
V: TRBV4-3
CDR3: CASSRPGTGGKKTNYGYTF
DNA: TGCGCCAGCAGCCGTCCCGGGACAGGGGGCAAAAAAACTAACTATGGCTACACCTTC

D: TRBD1
J: TRBJ2-3
size: -
V: TRBV24-1
CDR3: CATSDPGGTNTDTQYF
DNA: TGTGCCACCAGTGACCCAGGGGGAACGAACACAGATACGCAGTATTTT

D: -
J: TRBJ2-1
size: -
V: TRBV12-3/TRBV12-4
CDR3: CASIKGANEQFF
DNA: TGTGCCAGCATCAAAGGGGCCAATGAGCAGTTCTTC

D: TRBD2
J: TRBJ2-3
size: few
V: TRBV25-1
CDR3: CASSAILAGGTDTQYF
DNA: TGTGCCAGCAGTGCGATACTAGCGGGGGGCACAGATACGCAGTATTTT

D: -
J: TRBJ2-7
size: few
V: TRBV28
CDR3: CASSFPGQRDYEQYF
DNA: TGTGCCAGCAGTTTCCCGGGACAACGAGACTACGAGCAGTACTTC

D: TRBD1
J: TRBJ2-5
size: -
V: TRBV5-1
CDR3: CASSTPGQTSQETQYF
DNA: TGCGCCAGCAGCACGCCGGGACAGACCTCCCAAGAGACCCAGTACTTC

D: TRBD1
J: TRBJ1-6
size: few
V: TRBV28
CDR3: CASLRDRVASPLHF
DNA: TGTGCCAGCTTGCGGGACAGGGTTGCTTCACCCCTCCACTTT

D: -
J: TRBJ2-3
size: -
V: TRBV4-2
CDR3: CASRGGSFSTDTQYF
DNA: TGTGCCAGCAGGGGGGGTTCCTTTAGCACAGATACGCAGTATTTT

D: -
J: TRBJ2-7
size: -
V: TRBV7-2
CDR3: CASSLDYTYEQYF
DNA: TGTGCCAGCAGCTTAGATTACACCTACGAGCAGTACTTC